This note documents a single TCR beta chain sequence. Its target is unknown. The source of the sample is a study of T cell responses to AZD1222 COVID-19 vaccine. Study-wide findings and caveats: Only a handful of individuals given AZD1222 were seropositive at baseline. An increase in Spike-specific TCR breadth and depth was observed after two AZD1222 doses. Nearly half of spike-specific TCRs reportedly target unmutated variant regions.

Some clones are missing from TCRdb's copy, which holds only in-frame ones; the method was immunoSEQ multiplex PCR. The sample records approximately 82,000 clones, roughly 84% being singletons. J was trimmed by 9 bases and V by 4 bases; bases with no gene match: 11. CDR1 is SGHRS, CDR2 YFSETQ, per germline. CDR3 length equals 17 residues. The source was peripheral blood, collected on day 0 of AZD1222 vaccination. This clonotype was sampled from an adult in good health. V usage is TRBV5-1 and J usage is TRBJ2-4; 15 positions match TRBD2. The CDR3 bases are TGCGCCAGCAGCCTAGGGACTAGCGGGGGGAACCCCGTCATTCAGTACTTC. This translates into CASSLGTSGGNPVIQYF.